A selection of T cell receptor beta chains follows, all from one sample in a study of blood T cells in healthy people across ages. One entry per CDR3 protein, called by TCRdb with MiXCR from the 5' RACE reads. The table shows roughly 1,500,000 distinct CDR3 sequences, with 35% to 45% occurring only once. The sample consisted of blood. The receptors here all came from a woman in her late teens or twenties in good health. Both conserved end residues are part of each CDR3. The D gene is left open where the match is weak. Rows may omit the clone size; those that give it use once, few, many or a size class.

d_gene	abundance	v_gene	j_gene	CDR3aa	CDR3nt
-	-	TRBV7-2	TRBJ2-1	CASSLVRDLPPFF	TGTGCCAGCAGCTTAGTGCGGGATCTACCCCCGTTCTTC
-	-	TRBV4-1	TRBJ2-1	CASSQVLVDEQFF	TGCGCCAGCAGCCAAGTTCTGGTCGATGAGCAGTTCTTC
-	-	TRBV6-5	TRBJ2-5	CASSRPGGLETQYF	TGTGCCAGCAGTAGACCAGGGGGACTGGAGACCCAGTACTTC
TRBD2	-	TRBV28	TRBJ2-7	CASSSWGGVYEQYF	TGTGCCAGCAGTTCCTGGGGGGGGGTCTACGAGCAGTACTTC
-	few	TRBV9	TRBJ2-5	CASSADGTQYF	TGTGCCAGCAGCGCCGATGGGACCCAGTACTTC
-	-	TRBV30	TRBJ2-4	CAWSSDGRTAKNIQYF	TGTGCCTGGAGTTCCGACGGAAGGACAGCCAAAAACATTCAGTACTTC
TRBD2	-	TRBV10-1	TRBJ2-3	CASSEGQRESDTQYF	TGCGCCAGCAGTGAGGGCCAGCGGGAGTCAGATACGCAGTATTTT
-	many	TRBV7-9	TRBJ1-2	CASSPGTGTTNYGYTF	TGTGCCAGCAGCCCGGGGACCGGGACGACTAACTATGGCTACACCTTC
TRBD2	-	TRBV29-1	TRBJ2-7	CSVLAGYYNEQYF	TGCAGCGTACTAGCGGGATATTACAATGAGCAGTACTTC
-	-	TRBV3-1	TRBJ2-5	CASSQAPGLQRETQYF	TGTGCCAGCAGCCAAGCCCCCGGACTCCAACGGGAGACCCAGTACTTC
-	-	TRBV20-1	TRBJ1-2	CSARSPEGRASYGYTF	TGCAGTGCTAGGAGCCCGGAGGGCCGGGCTTCCTATGGCTACACCTTC
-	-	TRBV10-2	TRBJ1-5	CASSEPTETNQPQHF	TGCGCCAGCAGTGAGCCGACAGAGACCAATCAGCCCCAGCATTTT
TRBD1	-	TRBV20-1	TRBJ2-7	CSARAPGTGYEQYF	TGCAGTGCTAGGGCCCCCGGGACAGGGTACGAGCAGTACTTC
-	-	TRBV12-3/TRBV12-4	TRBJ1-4	CASSSSLGGSNEKLFF	TGTGCCAGCAGTTCATCCTTGGGAGGGAGTAATGAAAAACTGTTTTTT
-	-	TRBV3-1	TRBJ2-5	CASAGDEQYF	TGTGCCAGCGCCGGGGATGAGCAGTACTTC
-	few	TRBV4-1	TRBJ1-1	CASSHPVKNTEAFF	TGCGCCAGCAGCCATCCCGTTAAGAACACTGAAGCTTTCTTT
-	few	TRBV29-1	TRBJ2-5	CSVRTADLTQYF	TGCAGCGTCCGGACAGCAGACCTGACCCAGTACTTC
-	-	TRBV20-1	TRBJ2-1	CSARDPKFNEQFF	TGCAGTGCTAGAGATCCAAAGTTCAATGAGCAGTTCTTC
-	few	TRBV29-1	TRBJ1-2	CSVADSPYYGYTF	TGCAGCGTTGCCGACAGTCCTTACTATGGCTACACCTTC
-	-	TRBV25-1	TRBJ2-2	CASSDRTTGELFF	TGTGCCAGCAGTGACAGGACGACCGGGGAGCTGTTTTTT
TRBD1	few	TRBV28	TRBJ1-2	CASDRGRGYTF	TGTGCCAGCGACAGGGGGCGCGGCTACACCTTC
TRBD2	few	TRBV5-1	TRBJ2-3	CASSSSGRGLSTDTQYF	TGCGCCAGCAGCTCTAGCGGGAGGGGTCTCAGCACAGATACGCAGTATTTT
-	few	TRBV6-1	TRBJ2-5	CASSEVTRTETQYF	TGTGCCAGCAGTGAAGTAACTAGAACAGAGACCCAGTACTTC
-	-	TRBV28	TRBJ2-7	CASSFDNTYEQYF	TGTGCCAGCAGTTTTGACAACACCTACGAGCAGTACTTC
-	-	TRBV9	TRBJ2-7	CASSVGRQTYEQYF	TGTGCCAGCAGCGTAGGTCGGCAGACCTACGAGCAGTACTTC
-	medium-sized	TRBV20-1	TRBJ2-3	CSASRGFTSTDTQYF	TGCAGTGCCAGCCGGGGGTTTACTAGCACAGATACGCAGTATTTT
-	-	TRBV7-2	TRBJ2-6	CASSFLDPGANVLTF	TGTGCCAGCAGCTTCCTAGACCCCGGGGCCAACGTCCTGACTTTC
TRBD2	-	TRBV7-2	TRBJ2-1	CASSAGLIDEQFF	TGTGCCAGCAGCGCGGGACTAATAGATGAGCAGTTCTTC
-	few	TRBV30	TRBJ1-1	CARSRQNTEAFF	TGTGCCCGATCGCGACAGAACACTGAAGCTTTCTTT
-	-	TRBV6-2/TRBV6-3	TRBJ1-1	CASMQGVPVTEAFF	TGTGCCAGCATGCAAGGGGTTCCGGTCACTGAAGCTTTCTTT
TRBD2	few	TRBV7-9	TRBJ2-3	CASDSGIHTDTQYF	TGTGCCAGCGATAGCGGGATTCACACAGATACGCAGTATTTT
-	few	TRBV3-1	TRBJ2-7	CASSQGAGATYEQYF	TGTGCCAGCAGCCAGGGGGCCGGGGCAACGTACGAGCAGTACTTC
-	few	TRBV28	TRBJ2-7	CASRGGASYEQYF	TGTGCCAGCCGTGGGGGGGCCTCCTACGAGCAGTACTTC
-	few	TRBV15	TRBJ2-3	CATSSDPTDTQYF	TGTGCCACCAGCAGCGACCCGACAGATACGCAGTATTTT
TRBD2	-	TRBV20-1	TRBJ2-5	CSASVGAGGETQYF	TGCAGTGCTTCCGTAGGAGCGGGGGGGGAGACCCAGTACTTC
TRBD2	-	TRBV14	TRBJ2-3	CASSPTLSRLWTSGGDTQYF	TGTGCCAGCAGCCCGACCCTATCTAGGCTTTGGACTAGCGGTGGAGATACGCAGTATTTT
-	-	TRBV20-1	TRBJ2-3	CSARLLQVTDTQYF	TGCAGTGCTAGACTCCTACAGGTCACAGATACGCAGTATTTT
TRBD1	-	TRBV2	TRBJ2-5	CASTDRTGNQETQYF	TGTGCCAGCACCGACCGGACAGGGAACCAAGAGACCCAGTACTTC
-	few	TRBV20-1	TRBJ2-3	CSASLGQGAGRTDTQYF	TGCAGTGCTAGTTTGGGTCAGGGTGCGGGTCGGACAGATACGCAGTATTTT
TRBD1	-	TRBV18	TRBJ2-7	CASSPPSGTGDYNEQYF	TGTGCCAGCTCGCCCCCGTCCGGGACAGGGGACTACAATGAGCAGTACTTC
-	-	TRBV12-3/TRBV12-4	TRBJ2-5	CASRKGLQETQYF	TGTGCCAGCAGAAAAGGACTGCAAGAGACCCAGTACTTC
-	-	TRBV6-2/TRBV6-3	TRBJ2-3	CASHGSRSDTQYF	TGTGCCAGCCACGGGAGTAGATCAGATACGCAGTATTTT
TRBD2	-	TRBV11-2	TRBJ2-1	CASSLVGGGTTQQFF	TGTGCCAGCAGCTTGGTCGGCGGGGGTACGACGCAGCAGTTCTTC
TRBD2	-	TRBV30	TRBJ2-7	CASQSGGLYNEQYF	TGTGCCTCCCAGAGCGGGGGGCTCTACAATGAGCAGTACTTC
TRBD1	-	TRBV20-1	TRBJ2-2	CSAPPGTGASGELFF	TGCAGTGCTCCCCCTGGGACAGGCGCCTCCGGGGAGCTGTTTTTT
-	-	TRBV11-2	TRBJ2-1	CASSLTRRGGHEQFF	TGTGCCAGCAGCTTAACTAGGAGGGGGGGCCATGAGCAGTTCTTC
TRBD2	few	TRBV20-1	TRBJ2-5	CSATSGGKVQETQYF	TGCAGTGCGACTAGCGGGGGGAAGGTCCAAGAGACCCAGTACTTC
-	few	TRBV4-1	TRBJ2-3	CASSQVPLDTQYF	TGCGCCAGCAGCCAAGTACCCCTAGATACGCAGTATTTT
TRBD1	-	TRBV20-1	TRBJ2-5	CSARGGTGGSTETQYF	TGCAGTGCTAGAGGGGGGACAGGGGGAAGTACAGAGACCCAGTACTTC
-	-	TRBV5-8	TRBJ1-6	CASSITLSSYNSPLHF	TGTGCCAGCAGCATTACATTGAGCTCCTATAATTCACCCCTCCACTTT
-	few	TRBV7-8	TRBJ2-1	CASSLGADREGSYNEQFF	TGTGCCAGCAGCTTAGGGGCAGACAGGGAGGGGTCCTACAATGAGCAGTTCTTC
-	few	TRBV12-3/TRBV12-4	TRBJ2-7	CASSEDSGSSYEQYF	TGTGCCAGCAGTGAAGACTCTGGGAGCTCCTACGAGCAGTACTTC
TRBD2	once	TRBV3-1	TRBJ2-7	CASSPGTSGRADEQYF	TGTGCCAGCAGCCCAGGGACTAGCGGGAGGGCCGACGAGCAGTACTTC
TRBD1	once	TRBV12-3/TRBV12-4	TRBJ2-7	CASRMTGVSEQYF	TGTGCCAGCAGAATGACAGGGGTCAGCGAGCAGTACTTC
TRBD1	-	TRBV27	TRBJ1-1	CASSSSTGRTEAFF	TGTGCCAGCAGTTCCTCGACAGGGAGGACTGAAGCTTTCTTT